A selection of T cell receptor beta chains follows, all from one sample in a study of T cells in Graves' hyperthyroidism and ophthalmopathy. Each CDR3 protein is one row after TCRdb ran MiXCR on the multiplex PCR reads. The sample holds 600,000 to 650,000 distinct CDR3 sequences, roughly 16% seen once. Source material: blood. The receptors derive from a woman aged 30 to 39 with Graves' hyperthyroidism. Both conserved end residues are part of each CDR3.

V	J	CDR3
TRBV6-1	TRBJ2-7	CASSDLGGYEQYF
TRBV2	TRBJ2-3	CASEKHRDRSTDTQYF
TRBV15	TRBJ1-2	CATSRVFLAGSNYGYTF
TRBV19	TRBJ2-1	CASSSRKYNEQFF
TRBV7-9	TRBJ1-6	CASSVPGFDSDNSPLHF
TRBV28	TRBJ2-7	CASSFSEYEQYF
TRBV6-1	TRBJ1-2	CASSKETGAFYGYTF
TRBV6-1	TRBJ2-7	CASSDREPPYEQYF
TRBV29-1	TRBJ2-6	CSALTPGANVLTF
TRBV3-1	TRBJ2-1	CASSLLAGGPYEQFF
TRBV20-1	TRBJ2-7	CSARDPRGTYEQYF
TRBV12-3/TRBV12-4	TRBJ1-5	CASSSRVLQGNQPQHF
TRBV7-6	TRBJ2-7	CASSLGSGRGSEQYF
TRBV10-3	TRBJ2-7	CAIKVEPSYEQYF
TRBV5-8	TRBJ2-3	CASSFAGTTPDTQYF
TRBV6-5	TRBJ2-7	CASSYRRRNEQYF
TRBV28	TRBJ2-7	CATMQGLGEQYF
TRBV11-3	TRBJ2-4	CASSFLAGEAKNIQYF
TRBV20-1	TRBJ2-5	CSAGGDKQETQYF
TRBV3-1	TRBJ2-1	CASSQEGRMWGEGEQFF
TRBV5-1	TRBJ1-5	CASSLDGGADQPQHF
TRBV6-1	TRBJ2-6	CASSPAQHRGSGANVLTF
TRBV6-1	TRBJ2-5	CASSEQSGVQESQYF
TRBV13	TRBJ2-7	CASSPHGGAGRYEQYF
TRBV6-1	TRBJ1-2	CASSEIVGHSLYYGYTF
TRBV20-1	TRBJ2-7	CSAPGIAYEQYF
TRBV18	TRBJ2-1	CASSPPVRVDEQFF
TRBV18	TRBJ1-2	CASSPDRDRGYTF
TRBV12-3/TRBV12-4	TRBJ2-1	CASSPATSGRSDEQFF
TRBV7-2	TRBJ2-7	CASRPGLAGGNKLYF
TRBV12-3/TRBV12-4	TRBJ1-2	CAGRPTRRWYYGYTF
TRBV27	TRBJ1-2	CATRKGQGQVGYTF
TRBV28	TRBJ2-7	CASSFEGSEQYF
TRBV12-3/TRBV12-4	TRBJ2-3	CASSLPETTQYF
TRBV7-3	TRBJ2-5	CASSLFGRQETQYF
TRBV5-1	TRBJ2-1	CASSYDSADEQFF
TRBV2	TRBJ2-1	CASSGLARGPENEQFF
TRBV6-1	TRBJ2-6	CASSDREPGANVLTF
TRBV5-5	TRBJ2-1	CASSPGLGTGNEQFF
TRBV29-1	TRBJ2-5	CSVSGTPQKETQYF
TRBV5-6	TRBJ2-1	CASSPQDRDHNEQFF
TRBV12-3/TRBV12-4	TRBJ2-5	CASSSWDEQETQYF
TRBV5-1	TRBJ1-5	CASSPGQGGNQLQHF
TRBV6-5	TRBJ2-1	CASTRGPPNEQFF
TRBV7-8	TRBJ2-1	CASSPTVPHSYNEQFF
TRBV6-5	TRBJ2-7	CASSYSRTVRVEQYF
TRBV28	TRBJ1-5	CASSFLRGDQPQHF
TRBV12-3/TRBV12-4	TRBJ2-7	CASSPPGLAGSYEQYF
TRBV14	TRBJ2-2	CASSRNIGTANTGELFF
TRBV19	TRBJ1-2	CASSRTDYGYTF
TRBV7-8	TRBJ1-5	CASSSLNSNQPQHF
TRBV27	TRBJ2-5	CASSLRGVYQETQYF
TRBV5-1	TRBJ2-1	CASSPGTSRGGEQFF
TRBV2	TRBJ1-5	CASNRQGDSNQPQHF
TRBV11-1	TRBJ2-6	CASSLDTGISGANVLTF
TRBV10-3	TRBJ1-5	CAISEAAEPQHF
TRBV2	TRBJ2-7	CASRTTGGSYEQYF
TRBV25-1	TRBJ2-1	CASSEYRAGEENEQFF
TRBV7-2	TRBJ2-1	CASSLVVAVSSYNEQFF
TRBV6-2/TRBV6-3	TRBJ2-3	CASGLSGSSYLSSTDTQYF